This passage covers 23 T cell receptor beta chains from one sample sequenced in a study of response to subunit inactivated influenza vaccine (dated by TCRdb to the late 2010s). Receptor libraries were prepared by RT-PCR. TCRdb lists the instrument as Illumina HiSeq 2500. TCRdb reprocessed the public reads (quality trimming at Q25 with fastp, clone calling with MiXCR) and kept in-frame beta chains. Merged by CDR3 protein, the rows form single entries marked with the most common genes and DNA. This sample lists fewer than 600,000 distinct CDR3 sequences; roughly 7.6% were detected once. The top ten clonotypes cover around 13% of the sample. The specimen comprised PBMCs from blood, sampled around 25 months after vaccination. The origin of the receptors is a man between 50 and 69 years old who received an inactivated influenza vaccine. Donor details come from another sample of the same person, matched by shared clones.

V and J are TRBV3-1 and TRBJ2-1; perhaps TRBD2 as D (6 bases). Germline loops: CDR1 LGHDT, CDR2 YNNKEL (reference sequence). This CDR3 spans 15 amino acids. The V gene lost 4 bases and the J gene lost 5 bases, with 15 bases spanning the gap. The CDR3 here is CASSLPGVADNEQFF. The CDR3 DNA follows: TGTGCCAGCAGCCTCCCTGGGGTAGCGGACAATGAGCAGTTCTTC.

This clonotype was seen only a few times. The chain carries TRBV3-1 and TRBJ1-2; weak D call: TRBD1 (6 bases). Per germline, CDR1 LGHDT and CDR2 YNNKEL (reference sequence). V lost 4 bases and J lost 8, with 17 bases in between. This CDR3 has 14 residues. The CDR3 DNA sequence: TGTGCCAGCAGCCCCGGTCGGCCAGGGGAAGGCTACACCTTC. This encodes CASSPGRPGEGYTF.

In its sample, this clonotype was seen many times. The chain couples TRBV20-1 to TRBJ1-5, with TRBD1 matching 11 bases. Trimming removed 6 bases from V and 5 bases from J; junction bases left unmatched: 3. From germline, CDR1 is DFQATT and CDR2 SNEGSKA (reference sequence). The CDR3 has 13 residues. For the CDR3, the DNA is TGCAGTGCAAGGACAGGGGGCGATCAGCCCCAGCATTTT. It encodes CSARTGGDQPQHF.

This clonotype turned up a few times. The V call is TRBV6-1, the J call TRBJ2-3; 9 bases map to TRBD2. CDR3 length: 16 amino acids. Germline CDR1 is MNHNS and CDR2 is SASEGT. V gave up 5 bases and J gave up 4 bases; unmatched junction bases: 10. Here the CDR3 DNA reads TGTGCCAGCAGTCAACCAAGCGGGGGGCCCGCAGATACGCAGTATTTT. It yields the protein CASSQPSGGPADTQYF.

This clonotype has only a few counts. The chain recombines TRBV9 with TRBJ2-3; D remains ambiguous. V was clipped by 0 bases and J by 1 base, with 15 bases between them. This CDR3 has 17 amino acids. Germline-derived CDR1 and CDR2 are SGDLS and YYNGEE. The CDR3 sequence: CASSVVWWSAGTDTQYF. The CDR3, as DNA: TGTGCCAGCAGCGTAGTATGGTGGTCCGCAGGCACAGATACGCAGTATTTT.

This clonotype was recorded a few times. The J gene is TRBJ1-3, the V gene TRBV9; 7 nucleotides match TRBD1. Unmatched junction bases numbered 3, after V lost 0 bases and J lost 0 bases. The CDR3 consists of 16 residues. Germline lookup yields CDR1 SGDLS and CDR2 YYNGEE. The CDR3: CASSVVGTASGNTIYF. The CDR3 region has the DNA TGTGCCAGCAGCGTAGTAGGGACAGCCTCTGGAAACACCATATATTTT.

This clonotype appeared a few times. The chain carries TRBV4-2 and TRBJ2-1, with 9 positions matching TRBD2. V shed 3 bases and J 3 bases; nucleotides not matched to a gene: 6. CDR3 length: 16 residues. In germline, CDR1 is LGHNA, CDR2 YNFKEQ. The CDR3 region is CASSQATSGYYNEQFF. CDR3 sequence (DNA): TGTGCCAGCAGCCAGGCGACTAGCGGTTACTACAATGAGCAGTTCTTC.

This clonotype has a count of ten or more. The chain uses TRBV7-9 and TRBJ2-1; D is undetermined. CDR1 SEHNR and CDR2 FQNEAQ come from the germline V gene (reference sequence). CDR3 length equals 14 residues. Trimming took 1 base from V and 3 from J, leaving 7 bases between them. Written as DNA, the CDR3 is TGTGCCAGCAGCTTAGATGGCCTCTACAATGAGCAGTTCTTC. Translating it yields CASSLDGLYNEQFF.

This clonotype was found a few times. The V call is TRBV5-1, the J call TRBJ2-5; D is ambiguous. Germline V gene data show CDR1 as SGHRS and CDR2 as YFSETQ. This CDR3 is 15 amino acids long. With 0 bases removed from V and 5 bases from J, the gap between germline ends came to 14 bases. CDR3: CASSLVIAPSETQYF. For the CDR3, the DNA is TGCGCCAGCAGCTTGGTAATAGCCCCAAGCGAGACCCAGTACTTC.

The chain links TRBV5-1 to TRBJ2-7, with D possibly TRBD1 on 5 matching bases. This CDR3 is built from 15 residues. Trimming cost V 2 bases and J 1 base, with 13 bases left between them. The germline V gene has CDR1 SGHRS and CDR2 YFSETQ. CDR3 region: CASSLSFDSSYEQYF. The CDR3 coding sequence is TGCGCCAGCAGCTTATCCTTCGACAGTTCCTACGAGCAGTACTTC.

The DNA of the CDR3 is TGCTGGGGCGAGGCCCCCGGGACACGAAGCTCTGGGGCCAACGTCCTGACTTTC. It codes for CWGEAPGTRSSGANVLTF. The chain has TRBV20-1 and TRBJ2-6; maybe TRBD1 (6 bases). Per the germline V gene, CDR1 is DFQATT and CDR2 is SNEGSKA (reference sequence). This CDR3 has 18 residues.

This clonotype was recorded a few times. The chain joins TRBV4-2 to TRBJ2-5; no definite D call. Germline lookup yields CDR1 LGHNA and CDR2 YNFKEQ. Deletions cut 0 bases from V and 2 bases from J, with 7 bases between. This CDR3 contains 14 residues. In DNA, the CDR3 is TGTGCCAGCAGCCAAGATAGCCAGCAAGAGACCCAGTACTTC. Translating gives CASSQDSQQETQYF.

The chain has TRBV27 and TRBJ2-5; no clear D. From germline, CDR1 is MNHEY and CDR2 SMNVEV (reference sequence). The CDR3 contains 13 residues. Trimming stripped 6 bases from V and 2 bases from J, with 10 bases between. The CDR3 DNA follows: TGTGCCAGCAGAAGAGTGGGGCAAGAGACCCAGTACTTC. It translates to CASRRVGQETQYF.

This clonotype turned up a few times. The chain combines TRBV20-1 with TRBJ2-7; D may be TRBD2 (5 bases). CDR1 DFQATT and CDR2 SNEGSKA come from the germline V gene (reference sequence). V lost 1 base and J 5 bases, leaving 12 bases between the germline ends. This CDR3 contains 13 residues. The CDR3 DNA sequence: TGCAGTGCTAGAGCCCTAAACGGGGACGAGCAGTACTTC. It is translated as CSARALNGDEQYF.

This sequence joins TRBV21-1 and TRBJ1-2; the table's D call TRBD1 went unverified against the DNA. TRBV21-1 is annotated as a pseudogene. The CDR3 contains 15 residues. The CDR3 sequence: CASSNLRGRLYGYTF. Here the CDR3 DNA reads TGTGCCAGCAGCAATTTGCGGGGCCGGCTCTATGGCTACACCTTC.

The chain carries TRBV24-1 and TRBJ2-1; TRBD2 aligns across 14 bases. The CDR3 covers 16 residues. Germline V gives CDR1 KGHDR, CDR2 SFDVKD. The J segment lost 8 bases and the V segment lost 4 bases, leaving 6 bases of the junction unmatched. CDR3 nucleotide sequence: TGTGCCACCAGTGAGACCGGGACTAGCGGGAGTTATGAGCAGTTCTTC. Translation: CATSETGTSGSYEQFF.

This rearrangement joins TRBV7-9 to TRBJ1-1; D may be TRBD1 (5 bases). The CDR3 extends over 12 amino acids. Looked up from germline, CDR1 is SEHNR and CDR2 is FQNEAQ (reference sequence). The DNA for the CDR3 is TGTGCTACGGGGCTGGCTGACACTGAAGCTTTCTTT. Its translation: CATGLADTEAFF.

This clonotype has a count of ten or more. The chain couples TRBV7-2 to TRBJ2-7, with TRBD2 matching 7 bases. The CDR3 loop spans 14 amino acids. Germline CDR1 SGHTA, CDR2 FQGNSA. Trimming took 4 bases from V and 0 from J; bases not matched to a gene: 3. CDR3 nucleotides: TGTGCCAGCAGCTCGGGACTATACTCCTACGAGCAGTACTTC. Amino acid sequence: CASSSGLYSYEQYF.

This clonotype showed up many times. The V call is TRBV20-1, the J call TRBJ1-5, with a weak D call TRBD1 (5 bases). Per the germline V gene, CDR1 is DFQATT and CDR2 is SNEGSKA (reference sequence). Trimming left V 6 bases short and J 2 bases short, with 17 bases between. The CDR3 totals 15 residues. CDR3 sequence: CSAPRSGGGNQPQHF. CDR3 coding DNA: TGCAGTGCCCCCAGGTCCGGGGGTGGCAATCAGCCCCAGCATTTT.

The chain carries TRBV6-1 and TRBJ1-1; D not resolved. The CDR3 is made up of 13 amino acids. Trimming left V 4 bases short and J 1 base short, with 7 bases between. CDR1 is MNHNS, CDR2 SASEGT, per germline. CDR3 coding DNA: TGTGCCAGCAGTGTCCAGGCGAACACTGAAGCTTTCTTT. Amino acid sequence: CASSVQANTEAFF.

The chain joins TRBV25-1 to TRBJ1-2; no firm D call. The germline gives CDR1 MGHDK, CDR2 SYGVNS. This CDR3 is 11 amino acids long. V was cut by 6 bases and J by 8 bases, with 10 bases left in between. CDR3 DNA: TGTGCCAGCAGAACGGGGTACGGCTACACCTTC. The encoded protein is CASRTGYGYTF.

The chain uses TRBV5-4 and TRBJ1-6, with D perhaps matching TRBD1 (6 bases). The ends were cut back, 0 bases at V and 9 bases at J, with 13 bases in the middle. CDR3 length: 15 residues. CDR1 is SGHNT and CDR2 is YYREEE in the germline V gene (reference sequence). Here the CDR3 DNA reads TGTGCCAGCAGCTTGGCAAACAGGGTGGGTTCACCCCTCCACTTT. This translates into CASSLANRVGSPLHF. Full variable domain (outside the CDR3, taken from reference TRBV5-4 and TRBJ1-6): ETGVTQSPTHLIKTRGQQVTLRCSSQSGHNTVSWYQQALGQGPQFIFQYYREEENGRGNFPPRFSGLQFPNYSSELNVNALELDDSALYLCASSLANRVGSPLHFGNGTRLTVT.

This rearrangement joins TRBV12-3 or TRBV12-4 to TRBJ2-2, with D tentatively TRBD1 (6 bases). V lost 5 bases to trimming and J lost 10 bases, with 11 bases between them. The CDR3 has 12 residues. In DNA, the CDR3 is TGTGCCAGCAGTGATACAGGGCCGGAGCTGTTTTTT. It yields the protein CASSDTGPELFF.